This T cell receptor beta chain was identified in a study of blood T cell repertoires in COVID-19 (dated by TCRdb to about 2020). Looking at the study overall: The collaborator samples originated in the United States, Italy and Spain and spanned the acute and convalescent phases of COVID-19. The material from the prospective study consisted of cDNA or gDNA derived from T cells, B-cell-depleted T cells, or PBMCs. The dataset comprised deeply sampled blood TCRbeta repertoires from subjects exposed to, actively infected with, or recovered from COVID-19. The repertoires were made available in a free public database intended to serve as a resource for research on the immune response to SARS-CoV-2. Samples came from the ongoing ImmuneRACE study (first 160 participants) plus 1,254 subjects from 6 global collaborators. Sample metadata almost always included a de-identified subject ID, COVID-19 status, age in years and sex. Where available, HLA class I and class II types were taken from metadata supplied by the sample provider and were not determined by assay-based typing.

Whole blood was collected in K2EDTA tubes by collaborating institutions according to the institutions' own protocols. For TCRbeta analysis, collaborators shipped samples in one of three forms: frozen whole blood, isolated PBMCs, or DNA extracted from either of those sample types. Trimming removed 6 bases from V and 4 bases from J, leaving 4 bases between the germline ends. Spanning cysteine to phenylalanine, the CDR3 consists of 11 amino acids. Kept here is only the CDR3 DNA, which spans 33 bases and is read in frame from base 1. Notes on this clone: What antigen it recognizes has not been identified. Base qualities are not recorded, but no much larger clone differs from it by a single base.

TCRbeta CDR3 regions were amplified from genomic DNA by means of the immunoSEQ Assay, a bias-controlled multiplex PCR. In the authors' own workflow: Within the assay, amplification of reference gene primers was used to estimate how many nucleated cells each sample contained. To quantify the absolute abundance of each unique TCRbeta CDR3 rearrangement, sequence reads were collapsed and filtered. For each sample, productive Simpson clonality was calculated as the square root of Simpson's diversity index over productive rearrangements. TCRdb stores this immuneACCESS table with in-frame sequences only. Part of the clones is absent; in the studies checked, under half of the shortfall reflects unresolved V genes, and no reason is known for the rest. That table gives V, J and clone size, and the DNA gave D and trimming. In all, the sample holds roughly 55,000 clones, and about nine tenths of those were seen once. The top ten clones comprise under 8.5% of the sample.

Overall study results and their limits: Clinical and demographic metadata were provided uncurated, with the amount varying by source and participant.

This sequence originates from a man aged 50 or older with active COVID-19. The chain is assembled from TRBV12-3 or TRBV12-4 and TRBJ1-5; the D gene is unclear. Sequencing was done on a sample of peripheral blood. CDR3 loop: CASSTNQPQHF. The sequenced DNA: TGTGCCAGCAGCACTAATCAGCCCCAGCATTTT.